This TCR beta chain appears in the sequencing data of a study of cytomegalovirus exposure and HLA in healthy donors. Study-level information: An earlier analysis found some 100 million unique TCR beta sequences from about 179 million T cells. Among the approximately 420 donors who were genotyped, about 84% fell in the genetic ancestry cluster that is associated with self-reported Caucasian donors.

Notes on this clone: No antigen is known for it.

The study ran its PCR with 60 Vbeta and 13 Jbeta primers. The repertoire was sequenced with immunoSEQ multiplex PCR; TCRdb's copy has only in-frame clones and lacks some. The table has over 100,000 clones, roughly 80% seen once; the top ten hold roughly 7%. Study results and caveats: The study carried out a later analysis of TCR beta sequences. It associated 15,000 to 20,000 of them with specific HLA alleles at a false discovery rate of 0.05.

Sequencing was carried out using PBMCs. This TCR was sampled from a male donor in good health and CMV-seronegative.

The CDR3: CASSLPGGRRGNEQFF. CDR3 in DNA: TGTGCCAGCAGTCTGCCGGGCGGGAGGCGGGGCAATGAGCAGTTCTTC. The chain has TRBV28 and TRBJ2-1; 8 nucleotides agree with TRBD2. The trim removed 5 bases at V and 6 bases at J, leaving 12 bases unmatched. The CDR3 length is 16 residues. Looked up from germline, CDR1 is MDHEN and CDR2 is SYDVKM.